The table lists the clone carrying this T cell receptor (beta chain) with many counts. The antigen is undetermined. This entry is derived from a study of Graves' ophthalmopathy and Graves' hyperthyroidism. Study-level points and caveats: Built on 13 signatures, a model told ophthalmopathy apart from stable hyperthyroidism with approximately 91% sensitivity and approximately 81% specificity. Blood contained most expanded thyroid clonotypes exceeding 0.001 frequency.

Amplification from RNA transcripts yielded the TCR beta CDR3 regions. HTBI-primed first-round RT-PCR preceded second-round multiplex PCR. From the multiplex PCR reads, TCRdb called clonotypes with MiXCR, one entry per CDR3 protein. The sample records approximately 330,000 distinct CDR3 sequences, under 20% being singletons. CDR1 is LNHDA, CDR2 SQIVND, per germline (reference sequence). Trimming stripped 3 bases from V and 7 bases from J, with 4 bases between. The length of the CDR3 is 12 residues. What was sequenced was peripheral blood. The chain recombines TRBV19 with TRBJ1-6, with unresolved D. The receptor comes from an adult man with Graves' ophthalmopathy. The CDR3 bases are TGTGCCAGTAGTATCCTAAATTCACCCCTCCACTTT. Amino acid sequence: CASSILNSPLHF.